The clone carrying this T cell receptor (beta chain) was found once. No antigen is known for it. Timing groups of about 4 and about 12 weeks for second doses were pooled. The data were obtained in a study of T cell responses to AZD1222 COVID-19 vaccine. This table comes from immunoSEQ multiplex PCR, and its TCRdb copy is limited to in-frame clones, with some not included. Of 160,000 or so clones listed, approximately 87% are singletons. Germline values: CDR1 SNHLY, CDR2 FYNNEI. This CDR3 spans 15 amino acids. V was pared by 8 bases and J by 5 bases, with 11 bases of the junction left unmatched. The study, taken as a whole, reports: Targeting of unmutated variant regions was reportedly seen in nearly half of spike-specific TCRs. At baseline, seropositivity was found in only six AZD1222 recipients.

This clonotype was sampled from an adult who received the AZD1222 COVID-19 vaccine. Sequencing used peripheral blood, obtained 28 days after the second AZD1222 dose. The rearrangement uses TRBV2 and TRBJ2-5; 10 nucleotides match TRBD2. The CDR3 DNA is TGTGCCAGCGATTGGGATAGCGGGGGGTTGGAGACCCAGTACTTC. Its translation is CASDWDSGGLETQYF.